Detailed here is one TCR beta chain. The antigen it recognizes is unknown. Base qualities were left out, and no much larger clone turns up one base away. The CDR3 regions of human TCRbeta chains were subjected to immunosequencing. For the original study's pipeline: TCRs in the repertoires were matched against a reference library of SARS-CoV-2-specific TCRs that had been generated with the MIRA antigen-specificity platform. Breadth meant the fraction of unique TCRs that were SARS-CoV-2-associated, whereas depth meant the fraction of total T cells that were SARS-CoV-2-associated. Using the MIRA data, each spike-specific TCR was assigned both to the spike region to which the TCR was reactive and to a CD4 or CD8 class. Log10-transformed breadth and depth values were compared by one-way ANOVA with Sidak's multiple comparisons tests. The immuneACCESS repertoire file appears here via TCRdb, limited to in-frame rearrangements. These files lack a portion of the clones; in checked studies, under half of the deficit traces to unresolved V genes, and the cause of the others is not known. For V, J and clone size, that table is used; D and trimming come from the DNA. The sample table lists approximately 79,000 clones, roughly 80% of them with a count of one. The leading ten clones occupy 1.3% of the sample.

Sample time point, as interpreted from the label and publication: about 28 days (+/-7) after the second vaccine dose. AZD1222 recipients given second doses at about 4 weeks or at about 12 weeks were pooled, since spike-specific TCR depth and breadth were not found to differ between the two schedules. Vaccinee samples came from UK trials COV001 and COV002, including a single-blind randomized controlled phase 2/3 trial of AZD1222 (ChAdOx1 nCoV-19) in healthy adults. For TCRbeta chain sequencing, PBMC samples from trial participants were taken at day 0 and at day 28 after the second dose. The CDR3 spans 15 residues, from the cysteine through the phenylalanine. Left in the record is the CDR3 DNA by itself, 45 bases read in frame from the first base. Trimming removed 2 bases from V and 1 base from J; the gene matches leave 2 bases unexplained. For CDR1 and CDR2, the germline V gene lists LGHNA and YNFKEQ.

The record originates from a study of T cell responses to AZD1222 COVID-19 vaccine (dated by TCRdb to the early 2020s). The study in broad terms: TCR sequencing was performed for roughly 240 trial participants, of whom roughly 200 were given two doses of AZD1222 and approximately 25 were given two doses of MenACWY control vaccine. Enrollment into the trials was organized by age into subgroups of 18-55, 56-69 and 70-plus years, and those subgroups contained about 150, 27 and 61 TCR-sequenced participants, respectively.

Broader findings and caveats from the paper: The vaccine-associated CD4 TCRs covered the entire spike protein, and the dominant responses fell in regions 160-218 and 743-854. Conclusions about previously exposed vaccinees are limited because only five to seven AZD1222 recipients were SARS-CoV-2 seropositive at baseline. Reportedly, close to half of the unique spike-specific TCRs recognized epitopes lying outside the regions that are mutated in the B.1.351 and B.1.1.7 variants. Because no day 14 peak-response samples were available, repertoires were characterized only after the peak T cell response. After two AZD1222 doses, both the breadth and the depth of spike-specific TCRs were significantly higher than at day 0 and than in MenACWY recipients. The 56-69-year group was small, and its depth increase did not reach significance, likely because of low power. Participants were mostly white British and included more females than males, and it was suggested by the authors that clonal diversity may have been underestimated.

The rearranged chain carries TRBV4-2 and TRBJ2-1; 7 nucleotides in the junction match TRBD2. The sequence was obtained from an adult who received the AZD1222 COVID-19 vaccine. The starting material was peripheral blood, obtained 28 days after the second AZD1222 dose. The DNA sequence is TGTGCCAGCAGCCAATGGGGGGGTTCCTACAATGAGCAGTTCTTC. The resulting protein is CASSQWGGSYNEQFF.